Following are 32 T cell receptor beta chains from one sample sequenced in a study of cytomegalovirus exposure and HLA in healthy donors. The PCR used 60 Vbeta and 13 Jbeta primers. Sequencing was performed with immunoSEQ multiplex PCR; in TCRdb, only in-frame clones are kept and a portion is missing. In the table there are around 150,000 clones, roughly 68% of which are singletons. Source material: PBMCs. Source of these receptors: a man aged 55-75 years in good health and CMV-seronegative.

This clone was found a few times. The chain employs TRBV4-3 and TRBJ2-6; the D gene is possibly TRBD2 (5 bases). The V gene's germline CDR1 is LGHNA and CDR2 YSLEER. CDR3 length: 16 amino acids. Trimming pared 3 bases from V and 4 bases from J, leaving 13 bases between. CDR3 sequence (DNA): TGCGCCAGCAGCCATGAACCGGACTGGGGGGCCAACGTCCTGACTTTC. It yields the protein CASSHEPDWGANVLTF.

The V and J genes are TRBV10-3 and TRBJ2-5; 10 bases are a match to TRBD1. The V segment lost 4 bases and the J segment 5 bases; nucleotides outside the gene matches: 7. The length of the CDR3 is 15 residues. Germline CDR1 is ENHRY and CDR2 is SYGVKD. DNA for the CDR3: TGTGCCATCAGTGCTCGACAGGGGGCGATGGAGACCCAGTACTTC. Translating it yields CAISARQGAMETQYF.

This clone was seen once. The chain links TRBV6-4 to TRBJ1-2, with TRBD1 identical over 7 bases. Germline assignment: CDR1 MRHNA and CDR2 SNTAGT. The V segment lost 6 bases and the J segment 4 bases; nucleotides outside the gene matches: 8. The CDR3 is 14 residues long. The CDR3 loop reads CASSAGTERYGYTF. CDR3 DNA: TGTGCCAGCAGCGCCGGGACAGAACGCTATGGCTACACCTTC.

The chain has TRBV29-1 and TRBJ1-1; a possible D gene is TRBD1 (6 bases). V was cut by 7 bases and J by 10 bases, with 19 bases left in between. CDR3 length equals 12 residues. The germline V gene has CDR1 SQVTM and CDR2 ANQGSEA. The CDR3 nucleotides are TGCAGCGCCTCCCTAGGCAGGGGATCAGCTTTCTTT. Its protein is CSASLGRGSAFF.

The chain is built from TRBV10-3 and TRBJ2-7; 7 bases match TRBD2. The CDR3 spans 15 residues. CDR1 is ENHRY, CDR2 SYGVKD, per germline. Trimming at V came to 4 bases and at J to 1 base, leaving 7 bases not matched to a gene. CDR3 nucleotides: TGTGCCATCAGTGCCACTAGCGAGAATTCCTACGAGCAGTACTTC. Its protein is CAISATSENSYEQYF.

The chain combines TRBV5-8 with TRBJ2-7, with TRBD2 matching 10 bases. V gave up 3 bases and J gave up 4 bases; unmatched junction bases: 7. CDR3 length: 15 amino acids. CDR1 is SGHTS, CDR2 YDEGEE, per germline. The chain's CDR3 is CASSSVGAGGYEQYF. The CDR3 DNA follows: TGTGCCAGCAGCTCGGTCGGAGCGGGAGGGTACGAGCAGTACTTC.

The chain links TRBV5-6 to TRBJ1-5, with unresolved D. Trimming left V 1 base short and J 1 base short, with 6 bases between. CDR3 length: 14 amino acids. The germline gives CDR1 SGHDT, CDR2 YYEEEE. The CDR3 loop is CASSLLASNQPQHF. The CDR3 nucleotides are TGTGCCAGCAGCTTGTTGGCCAGCAATCAGCCCCAGCATTTT.

This chain uses TRBV5-4 with TRBJ2-7; 13 bases line up with TRBD2. Germline V gene data show CDR1 as SGHNT and CDR2 as YYREEE (reference sequence). This CDR3 is 19 amino acids long. Losses at the gene ends were 4 bases for V and 0 bases for J; bases not matched to a gene: 13. CDR3 amino acids: CASSSGLAGAWGSSYEQYF. The CDR3 nucleotides are TGTGCCAGCAGCAGCGGACTAGCGGGAGCGTGGGGGAGCTCCTACGAGCAGTACTTC.

There are a few counts of this clone. The CDR3 protein is CASSVSGTLAGEQYF. CDR3 DNA sequence: TGCGCCAGCAGCGTATCCGGGACTCTGGCGGGGGAGCAGTACTTC. This rearrangement joins TRBV5-1 to TRBJ2-7; possibly TRBD2 for D (6 bases). Trimming took 4 bases from V and 7 from J, leaving 21 bases between them. Germline V CDR1 and CDR2: SGHRS, YFSETQ. The CDR3 runs to 15 residues.

The chain carries TRBV4-2 and TRBJ2-7, with D possibly matching TRBD2 (6 bases). The V gene lost 1 base and the J gene lost 3 bases, with 13 bases spanning the gap. The CDR3 covers 15 residues. The germline V gene has CDR1 LGHNA and CDR2 YNFKEQ. The CDR3 nucleotides are TGTGCCAGCAGCCAAGGGCGGGGCGGGTTCTACGAGCAGTACTTC. Translation: CASSQGRGGFYEQYF.

J is TRBJ2-3 and V is TRBV7-3; 9 bases match TRBD2. From germline, CDR1 is SGHTA and CDR2 FQGTGA. CDR3 length: 16 amino acids. V shed 8 bases and J 1 base; nucleotides not matched to a gene: 10. CDR3 sequence (DNA): TGTGCCAGCGGGGTAGAAGCGGGAGGTGGCACAGATACGCAGTATTTT. Protein sequence: CASGVEAGGGTDTQYF.

This clone was recorded only once. The V gene is TRBV11-3, the J gene TRBJ2-5; 12 nucleotides align to TRBD2. CDR3 length equals 15 residues. V gave up 3 bases and J gave up 4 bases; unmatched junction bases: 3. Germline CDR1 SGHNT, CDR2 YENEEA. The CDR3 sequence: CASSFGLAGIETQYF. The DNA of the CDR3 is TGTGCCAGCAGCTTCGGACTAGCGGGGATAGAGACCCAGTACTTC.

The chain employs TRBV28 and TRBJ1-5; no definite D call. The CDR3 consists of 15 residues. Germline assignment: CDR1 MDHEN and CDR2 SYDVKM. With 5 bases removed from V and 2 bases from J, the gap between germline ends came to 13 bases. The CDR3 here is CASSIQLGGNQPQHF. The CDR3 DNA sequence: TGTGCCAGCAGTATCCAGCTCGGGGGCAATCAGCCCCAGCATTTT.

The chain couples TRBV5-1 to TRBJ2-1, with 10 bases fitting TRBD2. The CDR3 runs 15 residues. Unmatched junction bases numbered 5, after V lost 4 bases and J lost 4 bases. Germline V lookup: CDR1 SGHRS, CDR2 YFSETQ. CDR3 sequence: CASSQWTSGYNEQFF. The CDR3 DNA reads TGCGCCAGCAGCCAGTGGACTAGCGGTTACAATGAGCAGTTCTTC.

The chain employs TRBV7-9 and TRBJ1-4; D is ambiguous. Trimming cost V 1 base and J 0 bases, with 9 bases left between them. The CDR3 consists of 16 residues. CDR1 and CDR2 from the germline V gene are SEHNR and FQNEAQ (reference sequence). The CDR3 region is CASSLGQDSTNEKLFF. CDR3 nucleotide sequence: TGTGCCAGCAGCTTAGGGCAGGACTCAACTAATGAAAAACTGTTTTTT.

This chain uses TRBV11-2 with TRBJ1-1, with 11 bases lining up with TRBD1. Germline CDR1 and CDR2: SGHAT and FQNNGV. Trimming removed 6 bases from V and 14 bases from J; junction bases left unmatched: 14. This CDR3 has 14 residues. DNA for the CDR3: TGTGCCAGCAGTTCCGGGACAGGGGGAAATCACGGCTTCTTT. As protein: CASSSGTGGNHGFF.

The gene calls are TRBV9 and TRBJ2-3; possibly TRBD2 for D (6 bases). This CDR3 spans 13 amino acids. V lost 0 bases to trimming and J lost 4 bases, with 6 bases between them. Germline values: CDR1 SGDLS, CDR2 YYNGEE. This CDR3 is CASSVGGADTQYF. CDR3 sequence (DNA): TGTGCCAGCAGCGTAGGGGGGGCAGATACGCAGTATTTT.

The rearrangement joins TRBV4-3 to TRBJ2-1; TRBD2 matches 11 bases. CDR1 and CDR2 (germline): LGHNA, YSLEER. This CDR3 is built from 17 residues. Trimming took 2 bases from V and 8 from J; bases not matched to a gene: 11. The CDR3 here is CASSQNIAGGQRYEQFF. CDR3 coding DNA: TGCGCCAGCAGCCAAAATATAGCGGGAGGGCAGAGATATGAGCAGTTCTTC.

J is TRBJ2-2 and V is TRBV25-1; D uncertain. The ends were cut back, 10 bases at V and 2 bases at J, with 14 bases in the middle. CDR3 length: 14 residues. CDR1 MGHDK and CDR2 SYGVNS come from the germline V gene. CDR3: CANHHNHNTGELFF. DNA for the CDR3: TGTGCCAACCATCACAATCATAACACCGGGGAGCTGTTTTTT.

The chain recombines TRBV5-8 with TRBJ1-5; maybe TRBD1 (6 bases). V was shortened by 4 bases and J by 3 bases, with 14 bases between the two germline ends. Germline V CDR1 and CDR2: SGHTS, YDEGEE. CDR3 length: 15 residues. CDR3: CASSLGQFLNQPQHF. The CDR3 DNA follows: TGTGCCAGCAGCCTAGGACAGTTTCTCAATCAGCCCCAGCATTTT.

V is TRBV28 and J is TRBJ1-2, with D maybe TRBD1 (5 bases). V was clipped by 2 bases and J by 6 bases, with 13 bases between them. The CDR3 runs 14 residues. Germline CDR1 and CDR2: MDHEN and SYDVKM. CDR3 DNA: TGTGCCAGCAGTTTAGCGACAGCGAGGAATGGCTACACCTTC. Translated, it gives CASSLATARNGYTF.

To note about this clone: Its ends do not fully match the called genes, so a read error is possible. The chain couples TRBV7-7 to TRBJ2-2; D is uncertain. This CDR3 has 16 amino acids. Germline V gene data show CDR1 as SSHAT and CDR2 as FNYEAQ (reference sequence). DNA for the CDR3: TGTGCTAGCAGCTTAGTCTCTGACCCCGGGACCGGGGAGCTGTTTTTT. It yields the protein CASSLVSDPGTGELFF.

The rearrangement uses TRBV7-2 and TRBJ2-3, with 11 bases lining up with TRBD2. With V trimmed by 4 bases and J by 3 bases, 0 bases remained unmatched. The CDR3 is made up of 14 amino acids. CDR1 is SGHTA and CDR2 is FQGNSA in the germline V gene. CDR3 region: CASSSSGGTDTQYF. DNA of the CDR3: TGTGCCAGCAGCTCTAGCGGGGGGACAGATACGCAGTATTTT.

Only a few counts were recorded for this clone. J is TRBJ1-1 and V is TRBV5-1; the D gene is possibly TRBD1 (5 bases). This CDR3 is built from 15 residues. Trimming stripped 1 base from V and 1 base from J, with 11 bases between. Germline loops: CDR1 SGHRS, CDR2 YFSETQ. In DNA form, the CDR3 reads TGCGCCAGCAGCTTGTGGGGGGGGGAGAACACTGAAGCTTTCTTT. Translation gives CASSLWGGENTEAFF.

The rearrangement uses TRBV5-5 and TRBJ2-5; D is uncertain. Germline lookup yields CDR1 SGHKS and CDR2 YYEKEE (reference sequence). Trimming shortened V by 0 bases and J by 3 bases, and 12 bases separated the two germline ends. The CDR3 spans 15 residues. The CDR3 spells CASSLGTAEEETQYF. CDR3 nucleotide sequence: TGTGCCAGCAGCTTGGGTACCGCTGAGGAAGAGACCCAGTACTTC.

V gene TRBV4-2 combines with J gene TRBJ2-7; TRBD2 agrees at 7 bases. The length of the CDR3 is 17 residues. In germline, CDR1 is LGHNA, CDR2 YNFKEQ. V shed 4 bases, J shed 0 bases, and the junction held 12 bases outside the gene matches. The CDR3 reads CASSPRLEGGTSYEQYF. The DNA for the CDR3 is TGTGCCAGCAGCCCACGATTAGAGGGAGGGACCTCCTACGAGCAGTACTTC.

The chain is built from TRBV28 and TRBJ1-1, with D possibly matching TRBD1 (6 bases). The CDR3 contains 13 residues. V dropped 6 bases and J dropped 5 bases, with 13 bases sitting between them. The germline gives CDR1 MDHEN, CDR2 SYDVKM. This chain's CDR3 is CASRPTGRTEAFF. CDR3 sequence (DNA): TGTGCCAGCAGGCCGACAGGTCGGACTGAAGCTTTCTTT.

The chain links TRBV5-1 to TRBJ2-7, with 12 bases that match TRBD2. CDR3 length equals 17 residues. Germline trimming cut 6 bases from V and 2 bases from J; bases unmatched to any gene: 12. Germline values: CDR1 SGHRS, CDR2 YFSETQ. The DNA for the CDR3 is TGCGCCAGCACCGACCCGACTAGCGGGAGAGGGCCCTACGAGCAGTACTTC. Amino acid sequence: CASTDPTSGRGPYEQYF.

This clone was seen a few times. CDR3 region: CASSHPGLAGGGDTQYF. In DNA form, the CDR3 reads TGTGCCAGCAGCCACCCCGGACTAGCGGGAGGGGGAGATACGCAGTATTTT. The V and J genes are TRBV14 and TRBJ2-3, with 15 bases lining up with TRBD2. This CDR3 region has 17 residues. With 3 bases clipped from V and 5 bases from J, the junction kept 6 bases outside the gene matches. In germline, CDR1 is SGHDN, CDR2 FVKESK.

The chain carries TRBV5-1 and TRBJ2-3; D is uncertain. V was pared by 2 bases and J by 0 bases, with 7 bases between. Germline V CDR1 and CDR2: SGHRS, YFSETQ. CDR3 size: 14 residues. CDR3 in amino acids: CASSFSGSTDTQYF. CDR3 sequence (DNA): TGCGCCAGCAGCTTTTCAGGCAGCACAGATACGCAGTATTTT.

The chain employs TRBV11-2 and TRBJ2-5; TRBD2 is a possible D gene (6 bases). There are 15 residues in the CDR3. Looked up from germline, CDR1 is SGHAT and CDR2 is FQNNGV. The V end was cut by 1 base, the J end by 10 bases, with 19 bases between. In DNA, the CDR3 is TGTGCCAGCAGCTTAGCCCAGGGTGGGGCGGAGGGCCAGTACTTC. Translation gives CASSLAQGGAEGQYF.

The DNA of the CDR3 is TGTGCCAGCAGTGTAAAGGGGAATCAGCCCCAGCATTTT. Amino acids: CASSVKGNQPQHF. The chain links TRBV6-1 to TRBJ1-5, with TRBD1 as a possible D gene (5 bases). Germline values: CDR1 MNHNS, CDR2 SASEGT. This CDR3 is built from 13 residues. The germline V and J ends were trimmed by 4 bases and 4 bases, with 8 bases remaining between them.